This passage covers 26 T cell receptor beta chains from one sample sequenced in a study of control samples from healthy donors and cancer patients. The protocol was immunoSEQ multiplex PCR, while the TCRdb copy is restricted to in-frame clones and leaves out a portion. Among roughly 47,000 clones listed, around 87% were seen once. The specimen was PBMCs. These receptors originate from a woman aged 60-75 years with lung cancer.

The chain joins TRBV6-2 or TRBV6-3 to TRBJ2-7; D unclear. The CDR3 totals 16 residues. CDR1 is MNHEY and CDR2 is SVGEGT in the germline V gene. The V end was cut by 0 bases, the J end by 2 bases, with 14 bases between. CDR3 sequence reads: CASSYSNSSWPYEQYF. The CDR3 DNA is TGTGCCAGCAGTTACTCCAACTCGAGCTGGCCCTACGAGCAGTACTTC.

The chain joins TRBV19 to TRBJ1-1; D might be TRBD1 (5 bases). Germline loops: CDR1 LNHDA, CDR2 SQIVND (reference sequence). Trimming cost V 5 bases and J 1 base, with 8 bases left between them. The CDR3 contains 13 residues. The CDR3 protein is CASSSQGNTEAFF. The DNA of the CDR3 is TGTGCCAGTAGTTCCCAGGGGAACACTGAAGCTTTCTTT.

V usage is TRBV12-3 or TRBV12-4 and J usage is TRBJ1-4, with D possibly matching TRBD1 (6 bases). The CDR3 has 13 residues. Between the trimmed V and J ends, which lost 5 bases and 7 bases, there was a span of 11 bases. This CDR3 reads CASSGDIGEKLFF. The DNA of the CDR3 is TGTGCCAGCAGTGGGGACATTGGTGAAAAACTGTTTTTT.

This clone has only one observation. The CDR3 reads CAWSSGGTSSMETQYF. DNA of the CDR3: TGTGCCTGGAGTTCCGGCGGGACTAGCTCCATGGAGACCCAGTACTTC. V gene TRBV30 combines with J gene TRBJ2-5; 9 bases align to TRBD2. V dropped 2 bases and J dropped 5; count of bases not matched to a gene: 12. Germline loops: CDR1 GTSNPN, CDR2 SVGIG (reference sequence). The CDR3 sequence is 16 residues long.

This clone occurred a few times. The chain has TRBV5-1 and TRBJ2-1; TRBD2 is a possible D gene (5 bases). Trimming stripped 4 bases from V and 9 bases from J, with 11 bases between. The CDR3 totals 12 residues. Germline CDR1 and CDR2: SGHRS and YFSETQ. CDR3 protein: CASSLFAGEQFF. The CDR3 nucleotides read TGCGCCAGCAGCCTTTTTGCGGGTGAGCAGTTCTTC.

The chain employs TRBV15 and TRBJ1-3; D possibly corresponds to TRBD1 (6 bases). Between the trimmed V and J ends, which lost 4 bases and 0 bases, there was a span of 13 bases. This CDR3 comprises 16 residues. Germline-derived CDR1 and CDR2 are LNHNV and YYDKDF (reference sequence). CDR3 DNA sequence: TGTGCCACCAGCATACAGGGTACCTTCTCTGGAAACACCATATATTTT. Its translation: CATSIQGTFSGNTIYF.

This chain joins TRBV6-5 and TRBJ1-5, with D perhaps matching TRBD1 (6 bases). Germline V gene data show CDR1 as MNHEY and CDR2 as SVGAGI. This CDR3 contains 14 residues. Trimming stripped 5 bases from V and 3 bases from J, with 11 bases between. The CDR3 loop is CASSPGHPNQPQHF. The CDR3 coding sequence is TGTGCCAGCAGTCCGGGACACCCCAATCAGCCCCAGCATTTT.

This sequence joins TRBV21-1 and TRBJ2-5; TRBD1, as called in the table, went unchecked against the DNA. TRBV21-1 is an annotated pseudogene. CDR3 length: 18 residues. CDR3 amino acids: CASSKRPRDRGCQETQYF. CDR3 bases: TGTGCCAGCAGCAAAAGGCCGCGGGACAGGGGTTGCCAAGAGACCCAGTACTTC.

This clone was counted a single time. The rearrangement joins TRBV2 to TRBJ2-5; 10 bases align to TRBD1. CDR1 and CDR2 from the germline V gene are SNHLY and FYNNEI. The CDR3 is made up of 14 amino acids. The ends lost 6 bases at V and 6 bases at J; junction bases unmatched: 7. The CDR3: CASRPGQGQKTQYF. CDR3 coding DNA: TGTGCCAGCAGACCGGGACAGGGGCAGAAGACCCAGTACTTC.

The V gene is TRBV13, the J gene TRBJ2-3, with 7 bases matching TRBD2. Germline V CDR1 and CDR2: PRHDT, FYEKMQ (reference sequence). J gave up 2 bases and V 5 bases, and 13 bases lay outside the gene matches. There are 17 residues in the CDR3. The CDR3 here is CASSHRGGRRPTDTQYF. The CDR3 DNA is TGTGCCAGCAGCCACCGGGGAGGGCGGAGACCCACAGATACGCAGTATTTT.

The rearrangement joins TRBV28 to TRBJ2-5; 7 bases fit TRBD1. The germline gives CDR1 MDHEN, CDR2 SYDVKM. This CDR3 spans 13 amino acids. J was trimmed by 5 bases and V by 2 bases; bases with no gene match: 2. DNA of the CDR3: TGTGCCAGCAGTTTAGGACAGGAGGAGACCCAGTACTTC. Protein sequence: CASSLGQEETQYF.

This rearrangement joins TRBV27 to TRBJ2-5, with D unresolved. The CDR3 totals 17 residues. CDR1 is MNHEY, CDR2 SMNVEV, per germline (reference sequence). V shed 3 bases and J shed 7 bases, with 24 bases lying between them. The chain's CDR3 is CASSLDAPGFSDGTQYF. The DNA of the CDR3 is TGTGCCAGCAGTTTGGACGCTCCGGGCTTCTCTGATGGGACCCAGTACTTC.

This sequence joins TRBV27 and TRBJ2-7; TRBD2 might be the D (5 bases). CDR1 is MNHEY, CDR2 SMNVEV, per germline (reference sequence). The CDR3 covers 14 residues. V was shortened by 3 bases and J by 6 bases, with 15 bases between the two germline ends. The CDR3 DNA reads as TGTGCCAGCAGTTTTGCACCGCCTGAGGGCGAGCAGTACTTC. Its protein is CASSFAPPEGEQYF.

The chain is built from TRBV7-9 and TRBJ2-1, with D perhaps TRBD1 (5 bases). V was shortened by 1 base and J by 1 base, with 8 bases between the two germline ends. The germline V gene has CDR1 SEHNR and CDR2 FQNEAQ (reference sequence). The CDR3 is 15 amino acids. CDR3 amino acids: CASSLVQGSYNEQFF. CDR3 coding DNA: TGTGCCAGCAGCTTAGTTCAGGGATCCTACAATGAGCAGTTCTTC.

Details on this clone: One end of the junction varies from germline; a read error may be responsible. The same CDR3 is also encoded by other DNA sequences in this sample. J is TRBJ1-1 and V is TRBV2; D not resolved. The CDR3 is made up of 11 amino acids. Germline-derived CDR1 and CDR2 are SNHLY and FYNNEI. As DNA, the CDR3 is TGCGCCAGCACGAGGAACACTGAAGCTTTCTTT. This sequence encodes CASTRNTEAFF.

CDR3 protein: CATSEGDQPQHF. In nucleotides, the CDR3 is TGTGCCACCAGTGAGGGTGATCAGCCCCAGCATTTT. The V and J genes are TRBV24-1 and TRBJ1-5; D unresolved. The ends were cut back, 4 bases at V and 5 bases at J, with 5 bases in the middle. Germline V gives CDR1 KGHDR, CDR2 SFDVKD. The CDR3 consists of 12 residues.

V gene TRBV6-4 combines with J gene TRBJ2-1; D perhaps matches TRBD1 (5 bases). The CDR3 covers 14 residues. V was trimmed by 0 bases and J by 6 bases, leaving 9 bases between them. CDR1 MRHNA and CDR2 SNTAGT come from the germline V gene. The CDR3 DNA is TGTGCCAGCAGTGACTCGATAGGGGCCAATGAGCAGTTCTTC. Its translation: CASSDSIGANEQFF.

The chain couples TRBV30 to TRBJ1-4; D is undetermined. V lost 3 bases and J 8 bases, leaving 13 bases between the germline ends. The germline gives CDR1 GTSNPN, CDR2 SVGIG (reference sequence). The CDR3 spans 13 residues. The CDR3 region is CAWSRMGYEKLFF. DNA for the CDR3: TGTGCCTGGAGCCGCATGGGATACGAAAAACTGTTTTTT.

The chain is built from TRBV19 and TRBJ2-1, with TRBD1 identical over 11 bases. V lost 5 bases to trimming and J lost 3 bases; unmatched junction nucleotides: 6. Germline V gene data show CDR1 as LNHDA and CDR2 as SQIVND (reference sequence). The CDR3 spans 16 residues. The CDR3 region is CASSSTGTGGYNEQFF. The CDR3 DNA reads as TGTGCCAGTAGTTCCACCGGGACAGGGGGCTACAATGAGCAGTTCTTC.

On this clone: This specimen includes other DNA sequences encoding the same CDR3. The chain employs TRBV5-1 and TRBJ1-3, with D possibly TRBD1 on 6 matching bases. The length of the CDR3 is 15 residues. The V end lost 4 bases, the J end lost 3 bases, and 14 bases lay between the germline ends. Per germline, CDR1 SGHRS and CDR2 YFSETQ. The CDR3 protein is CASSREGGGGNTIYF. The CDR3, as DNA: TGCGCCAGCAGCCGAGAGGGGGGTGGTGGAAACACCATATATTTT.

This sequence joins TRBV14 and TRBJ2-7; 8 nucleotides agree with TRBD2. Per the germline V gene, CDR1 is SGHDN and CDR2 is FVKESK. V was clipped by 8 bases and J by 5 bases; unmatched bases: 11. This CDR3 contains 14 residues. The CDR3 nucleotides are TGTGCCAGCCGCACCAGCGGGAGTTCCCACGAGCAGTACTTC. This encodes CASRTSGSSHEQYF.

In this sample, this clone turned up a few times. The gene calls are TRBV24-1 and TRBJ2-2; no clear D. There are 14 residues in the CDR3. The germline V gene has CDR1 KGHDR and CDR2 SFDVKD. V shed 4 bases and J shed 1 base, with 6 bases lying between them. CDR3 bases: TGTGCCACCAGTGAACGACAGAACACCGGGGAGCTGTTTTTT. As protein: CATSERQNTGELFF.

The rearrangement links TRBV2 to TRBJ2-5; D is undetermined. The germline gives CDR1 SNHLY, CDR2 FYNNEI. The CDR3 contains 15 residues. V lost 4 bases, J lost 5 bases, and 17 bases lay in between. The CDR3 here is CASSAGQRLWETQYF. DNA for the CDR3: TGTGCCAGCAGTGCCGGTCAGCGACTCTGGGAGACCCAGTACTTC.

This clone was seen more than once but under ten times. The rearrangement joins TRBV7-2 to TRBJ2-7; TRBD1 aligns across 9 bases. The CDR3 spans 14 residues. Germline CDR1 SGHTA, CDR2 FQGNSA. J was trimmed by 5 bases and V by 8 bases; bases with no gene match: 10. This chain's CDR3 is CASVRGTGSNEQYF. CDR3 coding DNA: TGTGCCAGCGTCCGAGGGACAGGGAGTAACGAGCAGTACTTC.

The chain has TRBV18 and TRBJ2-1, with D possibly matching TRBD2 (6 bases). The CDR3 is made up of 15 amino acids. Germline V CDR1 and CDR2: KGHSH, LQKENI. V lost 6 bases, J lost 2 bases, and 14 bases lay in between. The CDR3 DNA follows: TGTGCCAGCTCGCCGGGACTTCAGACCTACAATGAGCAGTTCTTC. This sequence encodes CASSPGLQTYNEQFF.

The chain recombines TRBV2 with TRBJ2-2, with no clear D. Trimming cost V 6 bases and J 5 bases, with 10 bases left between them. This CDR3 is 13 amino acids long. Germline loops: CDR1 SNHLY, CDR2 FYNNEI. The CDR3: CASRTQGTGELFF. Here the CDR3 DNA reads TGTGCCAGCAGGACCCAAGGGACCGGGGAGCTGTTTTTT.